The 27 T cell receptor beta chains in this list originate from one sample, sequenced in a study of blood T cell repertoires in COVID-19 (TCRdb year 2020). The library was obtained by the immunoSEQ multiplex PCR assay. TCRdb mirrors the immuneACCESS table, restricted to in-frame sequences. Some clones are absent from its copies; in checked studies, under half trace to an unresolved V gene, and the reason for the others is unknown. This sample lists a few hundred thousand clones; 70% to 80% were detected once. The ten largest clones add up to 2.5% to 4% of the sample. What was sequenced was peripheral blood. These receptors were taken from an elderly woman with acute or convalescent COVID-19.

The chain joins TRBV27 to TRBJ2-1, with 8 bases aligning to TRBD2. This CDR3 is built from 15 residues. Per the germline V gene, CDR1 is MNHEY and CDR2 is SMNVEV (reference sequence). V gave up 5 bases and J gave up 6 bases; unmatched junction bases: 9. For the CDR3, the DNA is TGTGCCAGCAGTACACGACTAGCGACAGGCAATGAGCAGTTCTTC. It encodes CASSTRLATGNEQFF.

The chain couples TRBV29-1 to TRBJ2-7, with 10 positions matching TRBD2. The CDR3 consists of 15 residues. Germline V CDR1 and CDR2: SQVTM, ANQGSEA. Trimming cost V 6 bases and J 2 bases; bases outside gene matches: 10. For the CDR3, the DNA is TGCAGCGTGTCCCTGGGACTAGCGATTACCTACGAGCAGTACTTC. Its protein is CSVSLGLAITYEQYF.

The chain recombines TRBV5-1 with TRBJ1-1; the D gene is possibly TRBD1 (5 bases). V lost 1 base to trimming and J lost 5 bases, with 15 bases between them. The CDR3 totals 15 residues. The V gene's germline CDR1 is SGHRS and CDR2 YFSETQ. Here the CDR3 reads CASSLSGGAVTEAFF. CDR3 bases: TGCGCCAGCAGCTTGAGTGGAGGGGCAGTGACTGAAGCTTTCTTT.

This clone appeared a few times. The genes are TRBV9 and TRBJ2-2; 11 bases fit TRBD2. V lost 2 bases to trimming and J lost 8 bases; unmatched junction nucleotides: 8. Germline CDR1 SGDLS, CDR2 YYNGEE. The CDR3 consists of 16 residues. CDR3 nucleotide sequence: TGTGCCAGCAGCGTCAACCCGGGACTAGCGGTGGGGGAGCTGTTTTTT. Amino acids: CASSVNPGLAVGELFF.

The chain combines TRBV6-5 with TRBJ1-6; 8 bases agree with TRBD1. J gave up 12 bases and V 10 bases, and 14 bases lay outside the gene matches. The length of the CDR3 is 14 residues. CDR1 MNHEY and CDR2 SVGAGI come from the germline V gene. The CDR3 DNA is TGTGCCACCAAACCCGGACAGGGACGAGGACCCCTCCACTTT. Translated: CATKPGQGRGPLHF.

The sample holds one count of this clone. The CDR3 nucleotides read TGTGCCAGCAGCCGTACAGGGGAACAGGAAAAACTGTTTTTT. Its translation: CASSRTGEQEKLFF. This rearrangement joins TRBV7-8 to TRBJ1-4; 7 bases match TRBD1. V lost 5 bases, J lost 8 bases, and 8 bases stayed unmatched. The CDR3 spans 14 residues. Germline assignment: CDR1 SGHVS and CDR2 FQNEAQ.

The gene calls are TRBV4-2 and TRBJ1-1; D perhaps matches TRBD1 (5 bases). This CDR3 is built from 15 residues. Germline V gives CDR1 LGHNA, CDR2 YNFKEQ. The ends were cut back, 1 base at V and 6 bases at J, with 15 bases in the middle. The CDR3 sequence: CASSQANQGFPEAFF. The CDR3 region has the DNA TGTGCCAGCAGCCAAGCCAACCAGGGTTTCCCTGAAGCTTTCTTT.

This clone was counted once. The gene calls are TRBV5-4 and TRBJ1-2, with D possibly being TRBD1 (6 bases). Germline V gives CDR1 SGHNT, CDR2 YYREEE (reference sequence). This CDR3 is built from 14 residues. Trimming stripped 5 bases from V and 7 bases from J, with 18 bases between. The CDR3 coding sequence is TGTGCCAGCAGGCCACGACAGGTCTTAGGTGGCTACACCTTC. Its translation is CASRPRQVLGGYTF.

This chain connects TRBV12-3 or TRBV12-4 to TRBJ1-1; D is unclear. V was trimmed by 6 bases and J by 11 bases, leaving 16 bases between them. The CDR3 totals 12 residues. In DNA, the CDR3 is TGTGCCAGCAGCTTAAGCCCTCCGAGGGCTTTCTTT. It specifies CASSLSPPRAFF.

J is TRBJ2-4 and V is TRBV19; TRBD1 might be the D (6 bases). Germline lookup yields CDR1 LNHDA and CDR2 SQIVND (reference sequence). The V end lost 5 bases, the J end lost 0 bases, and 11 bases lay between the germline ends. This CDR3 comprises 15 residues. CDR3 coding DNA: TGTGCCAGTAGTGCCCAGGGGCTAGCCAAAAACATTCAGTACTTC. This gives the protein CASSAQGLAKNIQYF.

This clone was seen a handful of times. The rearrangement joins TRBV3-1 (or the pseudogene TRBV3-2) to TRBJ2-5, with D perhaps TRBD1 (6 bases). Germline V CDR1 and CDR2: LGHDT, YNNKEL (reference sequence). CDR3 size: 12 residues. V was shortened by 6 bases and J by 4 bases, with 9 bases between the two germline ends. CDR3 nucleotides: TGTGCCAGCAGAGGACAGCGAGAGACCCAGTACTTC. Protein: CASRGQRETQYF.

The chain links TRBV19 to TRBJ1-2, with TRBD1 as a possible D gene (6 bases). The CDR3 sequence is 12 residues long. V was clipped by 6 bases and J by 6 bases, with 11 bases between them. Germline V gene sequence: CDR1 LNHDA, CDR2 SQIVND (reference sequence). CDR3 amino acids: CASRNRAHGYTF. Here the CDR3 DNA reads TGTGCCAGTAGAAACAGGGCCCATGGCTACACCTTC.

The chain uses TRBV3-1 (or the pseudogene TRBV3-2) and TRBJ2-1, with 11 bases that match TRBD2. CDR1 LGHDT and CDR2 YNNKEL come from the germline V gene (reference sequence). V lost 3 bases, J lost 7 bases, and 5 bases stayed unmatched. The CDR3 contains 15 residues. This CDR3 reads CASSHWASGGNEQFF. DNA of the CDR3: TGTGCCAGCAGCCATTGGGCTAGCGGGGGGAATGAGCAGTTCTTC.

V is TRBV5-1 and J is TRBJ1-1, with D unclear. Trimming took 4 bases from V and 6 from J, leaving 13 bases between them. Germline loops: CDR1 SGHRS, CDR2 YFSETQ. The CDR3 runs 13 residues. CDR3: CASSPESVPEAFF. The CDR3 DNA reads TGCGCCAGCAGCCCCGAGTCGGTCCCTGAAGCTTTCTTT. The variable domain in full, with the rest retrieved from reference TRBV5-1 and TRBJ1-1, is KAGVTQTPRYLIKTRGQQVTLSCSPISGHRSVSWYQQTPGQGLQFLFEYFSETQRNKGNFPGRFSGRQFSNSRSEMNVSTLELGDSALYLCASSPESVPEAFFGQGTRLTVV.

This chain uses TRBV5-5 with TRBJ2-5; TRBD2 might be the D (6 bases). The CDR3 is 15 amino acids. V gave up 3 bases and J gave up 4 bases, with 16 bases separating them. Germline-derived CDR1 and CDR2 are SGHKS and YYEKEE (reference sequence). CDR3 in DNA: TGTGCCAGCAGCTCCGGGAGATGGGAAAGAGAGACCCAGTACTTC. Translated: CASSSGRWERETQYF.

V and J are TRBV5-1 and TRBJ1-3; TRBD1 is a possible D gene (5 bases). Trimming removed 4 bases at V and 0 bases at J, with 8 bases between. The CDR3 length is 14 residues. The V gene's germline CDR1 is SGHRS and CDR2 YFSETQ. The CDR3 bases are TGCGCCAGCAGCGCCCAGGGCTCTGGAAACACCATATATTTT. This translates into CASSAQGSGNTIYF.

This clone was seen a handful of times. The CDR3 DNA follows: TGTGCCAGTAGTACCAGGGGAGGGGTCAACAATCAGCCCCAGCATTTT. It codes for CASSTRGGVNNQPQHF. The chain is built from TRBV19 and TRBJ1-5; weak D call: TRBD1 (6 bases). Trimming shortened V by 4 bases and J by 3 bases, and 16 bases separated the two germline ends. Germline V CDR1 and CDR2: LNHDA, SQIVND (reference sequence). The CDR3 extends over 16 amino acids.

The DNA of the CDR3 is TGTGCCAGCAGTGGGCGGGAGCTCTACAATGAGCAGTTCTTC. Translating gives CASSGRELYNEQFF. V and J are TRBV5-5 and TRBJ2-1; 7 nucleotides align to TRBD2. The germline gives CDR1 SGHKS, CDR2 YYEKEE (reference sequence). The V segment lost 5 bases and the J segment 3 bases; nucleotides outside the gene matches: 5. The CDR3 runs to 14 residues.

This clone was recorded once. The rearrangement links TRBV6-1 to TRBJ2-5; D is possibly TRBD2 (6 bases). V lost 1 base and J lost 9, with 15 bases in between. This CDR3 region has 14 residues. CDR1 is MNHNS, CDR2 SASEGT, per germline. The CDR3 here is CASSEERGGGSQYF. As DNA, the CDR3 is TGTGCCAGCAGTGAAGAGAGGGGTGGGGGGTCCCAGTACTTC.

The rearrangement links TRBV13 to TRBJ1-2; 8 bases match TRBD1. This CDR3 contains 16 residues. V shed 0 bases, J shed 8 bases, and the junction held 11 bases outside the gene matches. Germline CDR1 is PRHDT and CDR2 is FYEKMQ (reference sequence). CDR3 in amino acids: CASSLGQQGDEFGYTF. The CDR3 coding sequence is TGTGCCAGCAGCTTAGGCCAACAGGGGGACGAGTTCGGCTACACCTTC.

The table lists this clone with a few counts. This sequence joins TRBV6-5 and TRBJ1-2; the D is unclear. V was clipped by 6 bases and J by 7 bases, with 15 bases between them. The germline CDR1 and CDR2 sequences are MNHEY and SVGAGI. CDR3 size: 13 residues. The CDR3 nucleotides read TGTGCCAGCAGGGGCAGGTCGCTCGGTGGCTACACCTTC. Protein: CASRGRSLGGYTF.

CDR3 loop: CASSAGQGFYGYTF. In nucleotides, the CDR3 is TGTGCCAGCAGTGCCGGACAGGGGTTCTATGGCTACACCTTC. The chain carries TRBV2 and TRBJ1-2; 9 bases line up with TRBD1. Germline values: CDR1 SNHLY, CDR2 FYNNEI. CDR3 length: 14 amino acids. Unmatched junction bases numbered 4, after V lost 4 bases and J lost 4 bases.

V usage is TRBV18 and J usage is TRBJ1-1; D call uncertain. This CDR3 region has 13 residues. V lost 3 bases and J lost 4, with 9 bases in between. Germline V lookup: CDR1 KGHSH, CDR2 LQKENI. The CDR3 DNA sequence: TGTGCCAGCTCACCCGATGGGAGCACTGAAGCTTTCTTT. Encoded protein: CASSPDGSTEAFF.

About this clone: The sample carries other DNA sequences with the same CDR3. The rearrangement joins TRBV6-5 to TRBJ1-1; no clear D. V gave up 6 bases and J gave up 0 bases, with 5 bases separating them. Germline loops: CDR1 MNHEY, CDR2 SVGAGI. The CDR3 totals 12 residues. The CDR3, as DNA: TGTGCCAGCAGCCGAGTGAACACTGAAGCTTTCTTT. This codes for CASSRVNTEAFF.

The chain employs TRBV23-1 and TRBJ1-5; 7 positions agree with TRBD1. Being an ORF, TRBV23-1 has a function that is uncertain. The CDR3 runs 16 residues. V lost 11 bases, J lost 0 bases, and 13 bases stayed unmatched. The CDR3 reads CAARRGHRHSNQPQHF. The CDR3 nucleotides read TGCGCCGCCCGGAGGGGGCACCGACATAGCAATCAGCCCCAGCATTTT.

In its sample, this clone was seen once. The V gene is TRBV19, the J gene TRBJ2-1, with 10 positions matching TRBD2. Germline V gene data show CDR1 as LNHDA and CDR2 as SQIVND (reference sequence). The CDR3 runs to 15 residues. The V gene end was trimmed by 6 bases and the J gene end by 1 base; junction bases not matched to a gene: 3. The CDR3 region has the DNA TGTGCCAGTAGACCTAGCGGGGGATCCTACAATGAGCAGTTCTTC. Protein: CASRPSGGSYNEQFF.

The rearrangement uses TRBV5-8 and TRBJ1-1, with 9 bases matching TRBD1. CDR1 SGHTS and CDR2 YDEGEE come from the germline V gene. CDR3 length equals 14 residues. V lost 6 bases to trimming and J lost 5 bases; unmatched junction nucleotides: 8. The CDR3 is CASTQTGGRTEAFF. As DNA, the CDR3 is TGTGCCAGCACCCAGACAGGGGGGAGGACTGAAGCTTTCTTT.